The 29 T cell receptor beta chains in this list originate from one sample, sequenced in a study of shared clonotypes between healthy human individuals. Here immunoSEQ multiplex PCR was the method, and the copy in TCRdb shows in-frame clones only, minus some. The profile shows millions of clones, roughly 95% of them singletons. The material sequenced was naive CD4+ T cells sorted from blood. The subset: CD45RA+ positively selected. These receptor sequences come from a man younger than 35 in good health.

The chain couples TRBV10-3 to TRBJ1-4, with a weak D call TRBD1 (5 bases). Germline V lookup: CDR1 ENHRY, CDR2 SYGVKD. This CDR3 is built from 15 residues. The germline V and J ends were trimmed by 6 bases and 3 bases, with 14 bases remaining between them. The CDR3: CAIRGGLSPNEKLFF. CDR3 DNA: TGTGCCATCAGGGGGGGGTTAAGCCCTAATGAAAAACTGTTTTTT.

The genes are TRBV4-3 and TRBJ2-7; D might be TRBD2 (5 bases). The CDR3 runs to 16 residues. Germline loops: CDR1 LGHNA, CDR2 YSLEER. The ends were cut back, 0 bases at V and 3 bases at J, with 15 bases in the middle. For the CDR3, the DNA is TGCGCCAGCAGCCAAGAAAGGCGAGGGAGTAACTACGAGCAGTACTTC. Its protein product is CASSQERRGSNYEQYF.

Of note for this clone: Other DNA sequences in the sample encode the same CDR3. This rearrangement joins TRBV5-1 to TRBJ1-4; possibly TRBD1 for D (6 bases). V was cut by 0 bases and J by 5 bases, with 8 bases left in between. The germline gives CDR1 SGHRS, CDR2 YFSETQ. This CDR3 is built from 14 residues. The DNA of the CDR3 is TGCGCCAGCAGCTTGGGGACAGCCAATGAAAAACTGTTTTTT. Amino acid sequence: CASSLGTANEKLFF.

The chain employs TRBV5-4 and TRBJ2-3; 8 nucleotides align to TRBD2. Trimming cost V 4 bases and J 4 bases; bases outside gene matches: 11. Germline V lookup: CDR1 SGHNT, CDR2 YYREEE (reference sequence). The CDR3 loop spans 16 amino acids. CDR3 sequence reads: CASSETGRAISDTQYF. CDR3 sequence (DNA): TGTGCCAGCAGCGAGACCGGGAGGGCCATCTCAGATACGCAGTATTTT.

V is TRBV4-2 and J is TRBJ2-2, with D perhaps matching TRBD1 (6 bases). The CDR3 is made up of 14 amino acids. V lost 4 bases and J 7 bases, leaving 13 bases between the germline ends. Germline V gene data show CDR1 as LGHNA and CDR2 as YNFKEQ. The CDR3: CASSPQGWGGELFF. The CDR3, as DNA: TGTGCCAGCAGCCCACAGGGCTGGGGCGGGGAGCTGTTTTTT.

The chain is built from TRBV7-2 and TRBJ1-2; 8 nucleotides agree with TRBD1. The CDR3 contains 16 residues. With 5 bases clipped from V and 7 bases from J, the junction kept 15 bases outside the gene matches. Germline V gene lookup returns CDR1 SGHTA and CDR2 FQGNSA. CDR3 nucleotide sequence: TGTGCCAGCAGCGAAGGACGGACAGGGATCTTGTCTGGCTACACCTTC. Its protein product is CASSEGRTGILSGYTF.

Comment on this clone: Other DNA sequences in the sample encode the same CDR3. The chain employs TRBV2 and TRBJ2-7; 11 positions match TRBD1. Germline CDR1 reads SNHLY; CDR2 reads FYNNEI. The V gene end was trimmed by 8 bases and the J gene end by 4 bases; junction bases not matched to a gene: 4. CDR3 length: 13 amino acids. Written as DNA, the CDR3 is TGTGCCAGCTCGGGACAGGGGGGATACGAGCAGTACTTC. The encoded protein is CASSGQGGYEQYF.

Comment on this clone: The same CDR3 is also encoded by other DNA sequences in this sample. The V gene is TRBV30, the J gene TRBJ1-1, with D perhaps matching TRBD1 (5 bases). Germline-derived CDR1 and CDR2 are GTSNPN and SVGIG (reference sequence). Trimming left V 0 bases short and J 4 bases short, with 9 bases between. CDR3 length: 13 residues. CDR3: CAWSVGGGTEAFF. The CDR3 bases are TGTGCCTGGAGTGTGGGTGGGGGCACTGAAGCTTTCTTT.

On this clone: The sample carries other DNA sequences with the same CDR3. The V gene is TRBV19, the J gene TRBJ1-5; a possible D gene is TRBD1 (6 bases). CDR1 is LNHDA, CDR2 SQIVND, per germline (reference sequence). The CDR3 sequence is 13 residues long. V dropped 4 bases and J dropped 2 bases, with 6 bases sitting between them. CDR3 protein: CASSNRGNQPQHF. The CDR3 nucleotides read TGTGCCAGTAGTAACAGGGGCAATCAGCCCCAGCATTTT. Variable domain in full (rest from reference TRBV19 and TRBJ1-5): DGGITQSPKYLFRKEGQNVTLSCEQNLNHDAMYWYRQDPGQGLRLIYYSQIVNDFQKGDIAEGYSVSREKKESFPLTVTSAQKNPTAFYLCASSNRGNQPQHFGDGTRLSIL.

The gene calls are TRBV28 and TRBJ1-1; maybe TRBD1 (5 bases). V dropped 5 bases and J dropped 5 bases, with 18 bases sitting between them. This CDR3 comprises 15 residues. Germline V CDR1 and CDR2: MDHEN, SYDVKM. This chain's CDR3 is CASSTPGRGGTEAFF. CDR3 coding DNA: TGTGCCAGCAGTACTCCGGGACGGGGGGGGACTGAAGCTTTCTTT.

The chain uses TRBV29-1 and TRBJ2-3, with 11 bases identical to TRBD2. The germline V gene encodes CDR1 SQVTM and CDR2 ANQGSEA. This CDR3 region has 14 residues. The V gene end was trimmed by 5 bases and the J gene end by 6 bases; junction bases not matched to a gene: 7. In DNA form, the CDR3 reads TGCAGCGTTTTAGCGGGGGGGACCGTTGATACGCAGTATTTT. Protein sequence: CSVLAGGTVDTQYF.

The V gene is TRBV30, the J gene TRBJ2-1; 11 nucleotides agree with TRBD2. CDR1 is GTSNPN and CDR2 is SVGIG in the germline V gene (reference sequence). CDR3 length equals 13 residues. Trimming cost V 5 bases and J 15 bases; bases outside gene matches: 12. CDR3 amino acids: CAWDTNSGGARFF. The CDR3 region has the DNA TGTGCCTGGGATACTAATAGCGGGGGGGCCAGGTTCTTC.

The rearrangement links TRBV5-6 to TRBJ2-7; D might be TRBD2 (5 bases). The CDR3 has 12 amino acids. Looked up from germline, CDR1 is SGHDT and CDR2 is YYEEEE. V dropped 2 bases and J dropped 2 bases, with 5 bases sitting between them. In DNA form, the CDR3 reads TGTGCCAGCAGCTTCGGGGCCTACGAGCAGTACTTC. Encoded protein: CASSFGAYEQYF.

This chain connects TRBV6-1 to TRBJ2-7; TRBD2 agrees at 8 bases. The CDR3 covers 15 residues. Trimming cost V 3 bases and J 2 bases; bases outside gene matches: 6. Germline lookup yields CDR1 MNHNS and CDR2 SASEGT. This chain's CDR3 is CASSEPTGGTYEQYF. The CDR3 DNA reads TGTGCCAGCAGTGAGCCCACGGGGGGGACCTACGAGCAGTACTTC.

This rearrangement joins TRBV29-1 to TRBJ2-3; D is possibly TRBD2 (7 bases). The germline gives CDR1 SQVTM, CDR2 ANQGSEA. The V gene lost 3 bases and the J gene lost 5 bases, with 15 bases spanning the gap. This CDR3 contains 14 residues. In nucleotides, the CDR3 is TGCAGCGTTGAGGAGGGGGGGCTGGGAGATACGCAGTATTTT. Its protein product is CSVEEGGLGDTQYF.

The chain recombines TRBV28 with TRBJ1-6; 10 bases map to TRBD1. V shed 4 bases, J shed 7 bases, and the junction held 4 bases outside the gene matches. The germline V gene has CDR1 MDHEN and CDR2 SYDVKM. CDR3 length equals 15 residues. In DNA, the CDR3 is TGTGCCAGCAGTTCCCAGGACAGGGGGAATTCACCCCTCCACTTT. Translated: CASSSQDRGNSPLHF.

Concerning this clone: A much larger clone sits a single nucleotide away, making a read error possible. The sample carries other DNA sequences with the same CDR3. The genes are TRBV7-8 and TRBJ2-7, with D perhaps TRBD2 (5 bases). The CDR3 is 14 amino acids. In germline, CDR1 is SGHVS, CDR2 FQNEAQ. For the CDR3, the DNA is TGTGCCAGTAGCTTAGGAACGGATTCGGGGGAGCAGTACTTC. Protein product: CASSLGTDSGEQYF.

The chain joins TRBV30 to TRBJ2-3; 14 bases agree with TRBD2. The trim removed 5 bases at V and 1 base at J, leaving 5 bases unmatched. The V gene's germline CDR1 is GTSNPN and CDR2 SVGIG (reference sequence). The CDR3 runs to 16 residues. The CDR3 is CAWAWGLAGGTDTQYF. For the CDR3, the DNA is TGTGCCTGGGCATGGGGACTAGCGGGGGGCACAGATACGCAGTATTTT.

There are many counts of this clone. V and J are TRBV6-1 and TRBJ1-1, with 8 bases that match TRBD1. The CDR3 runs 14 residues. Germline CDR1 is MNHNS and CDR2 is SASEGT. The junction had 4 bases not matched to a gene; V was cut back by 6 bases and J by 1 base. This CDR3 reads CASSQDRENTEAFF. The DNA of the CDR3 is TGTGCCAGCAGCCAGGACAGGGAGAACACTGAAGCTTTCTTT.

The V call is TRBV9, the J call TRBJ1-6; 8 positions match TRBD1. The V gene's germline CDR1 is SGDLS and CDR2 YYNGEE. The CDR3 is 17 amino acids. Trimming cost V 4 bases and J 6 bases; bases outside gene matches: 12. The CDR3 is CASSPSPGTGVNSPLHF. DNA for the CDR3: TGTGCCAGCAGCCCAAGTCCCGGGACAGGAGTTAATTCACCCCTCCACTTT.

A remark on this clone: At the DNA level, this CDR3 is encoded by other sequences in the same sample as well. The chain is built from TRBV5-6 and TRBJ2-2, with no clear D. V lost 2 bases and J lost 2, with 1 base in between. Germline V gene data show CDR1 as SGHDT and CDR2 as YYEEEE. CDR3 length equals 12 residues. The CDR3 loop reads CASSLNTGELFF. CDR3 in DNA: TGTGCCAGCAGCTTAAACACCGGGGAGCTGTTTTTT.

This clone was recorded a few times. This chain links TRBV7-2 with TRBJ2-7, with 7 nucleotides matching TRBD2. From germline, CDR1 is SGHTA and CDR2 FQGNSA. This CDR3 has 12 residues. V trimming: 8 bases; J trimming: 2 bases; junction bases outside the gene matches: 3. The CDR3 DNA follows: TGTGCCAGCGGGGAGGGACCCTACGAGCAGTACTTC. Translated: CASGEGPYEQYF.

The chain recombines TRBV28 with TRBJ1-4, with 11 nucleotides matching TRBD1. J gave up 5 bases and V 5 bases, and 7 bases lay outside the gene matches. Germline CDR1 and CDR2: MDHEN and SYDVKM. The CDR3 extends over 16 amino acids. The CDR3 loop is CASSPSRTGGNEKLFF. The CDR3 nucleotides are TGTGCCAGCAGTCCCTCCAGGACAGGGGGCAATGAAAAACTGTTTTTT.

This clone appeared a single time. This chain uses TRBV7-9 with TRBJ1-1; D ambiguous. Trimming took off 1 base at V and 1 base at J, with 10 bases between the two ends. The CDR3 loop spans 15 amino acids. CDR1 SEHNR and CDR2 FQNEAQ come from the germline V gene (reference sequence). The CDR3: CASSLVFTENTEAFF. CDR3 DNA sequence: TGTGCCAGCAGCTTAGTTTTCACAGAGAACACTGAAGCTTTCTTT.

The rearrangement links TRBV9 to TRBJ1-2; no clear D. Between the trimmed V and J ends, which lost 1 base and 4 bases, there was a span of 11 bases. Per germline, CDR1 SGDLS and CDR2 YYNGEE. This CDR3 has 14 amino acids. DNA for the CDR3: TGTGCCAGCAGCGTAAACCTTGAGGGCTATGGCTACACCTTC. It translates to CASSVNLEGYGYTF.

The V call is TRBV5-1, the J call TRBJ1-2; no firm D call. Germline CDR1 SGHRS, CDR2 YFSETQ. V lost 2 bases to trimming and J lost 3 bases, with 11 bases between them. This CDR3 region has 14 residues. CDR3 coding DNA: TGCGCCAGCAGCTTTAAAGGGAGCGACTATGGCTACACCTTC. Protein: CASSFKGSDYGYTF.

The V call is TRBV5-8, the J call TRBJ2-5; tentatively, D is TRBD1 (6 bases). This CDR3 region has 15 residues. The germline V gene has CDR1 SGHTS and CDR2 YDEGEE. V shed 1 base and J shed 5 bases, with 15 bases lying between them. CDR3 sequence: CASSLILQGSETQYF. CDR3 nucleotides: TGTGCCAGCAGCTTGATACTGCAGGGGTCGGAGACCCAGTACTTC.

The chain is built from TRBV9 and TRBJ2-3; the match to TRBD2 covers 12 bases. The trim removed 2 bases at V and 6 bases at J, leaving 10 bases unmatched. The CDR3 is 17 residues long. Germline V lookup: CDR1 SGDLS, CDR2 YYNGEE. The CDR3 DNA is TGTGCCAGCAGCGTGCACCCACTAGCGGGGGGAGCCGATACGCAGTATTTT. This encodes CASSVHPLAGGADTQYF.

J is TRBJ1-1 and V is TRBV6-1; TRBD1 aligns across 8 bases. The length of the CDR3 is 14 residues. Germline lookup yields CDR1 MNHNS and CDR2 SASEGT. The ends lost 8 bases at V and 5 bases at J; junction bases unmatched: 10. This CDR3 is CASHQTGVRTEAFF. The CDR3 bases are TGTGCCAGCCATCAGACAGGGGTCCGAACTGAAGCTTTCTTT.